This T cell receptor (beta chain) was observed in a study of shared clonotypes between healthy human individuals. V lost 2 bases to trimming and J lost 6 bases, with 7 bases between them. From germline, CDR1 is PRHDT and CDR2 FYEKMQ (reference sequence). CDR3 length equals 12 residues. As originally analysed: There were no quality scores in the junction-only immunoSEQ sequences, so filtering differed. Data came from immunoSEQ multiplex PCR; TCRdb stores just in-frame clones and leaves some out. V and J calls and clone size are those listed in that table; D and trimming were worked out from the DNA. The sample has more than 2 million clones; just under 95% are singletons. CD45RO-negative, CCR7-positively selected cells formed the naive CD8 fraction, excluding terminally differentiated effector memory CD45RA+ cells.

The chain carries TRBV13 and TRBJ1-1; no firm D call. The clonotype comes from a man aged 18 to 30 in good health. Some clones in this sample may be carry-over from other donors' samples. The sequencing sample was made of naive CD8+ T cells from PBMCs. The DNA of the CDR3 is TGTGCCAGCAGCTTAATCTTCCCTGAAGCTTTCTTT. Protein: CASSLIFPEAFF.